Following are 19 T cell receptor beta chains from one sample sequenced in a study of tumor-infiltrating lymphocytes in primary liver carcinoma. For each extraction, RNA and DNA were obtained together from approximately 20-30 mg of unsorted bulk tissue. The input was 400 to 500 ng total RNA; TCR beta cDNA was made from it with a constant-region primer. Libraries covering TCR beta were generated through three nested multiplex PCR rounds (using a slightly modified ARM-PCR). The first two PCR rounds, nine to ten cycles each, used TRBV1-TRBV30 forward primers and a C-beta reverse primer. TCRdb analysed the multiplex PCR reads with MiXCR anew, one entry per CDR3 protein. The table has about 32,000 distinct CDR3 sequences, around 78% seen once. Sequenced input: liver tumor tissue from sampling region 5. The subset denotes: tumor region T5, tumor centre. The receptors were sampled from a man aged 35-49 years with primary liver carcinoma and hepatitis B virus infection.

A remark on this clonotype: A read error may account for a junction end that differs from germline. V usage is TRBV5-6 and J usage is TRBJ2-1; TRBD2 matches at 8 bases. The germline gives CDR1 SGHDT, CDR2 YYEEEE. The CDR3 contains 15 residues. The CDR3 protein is CDSSWETSEYNEQFF. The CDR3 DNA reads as TGTGACAGCAGCTGGGAGACTAGCGAGTACAATGAGCAGTTCTTC.

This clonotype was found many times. This CDR3 is CAWDRGGTEAFF. DNA of the CDR3: TGTGCCTGGGACCGGGGAGGCACTGAAGCTTTCTTT. This chain joins TRBV30 and TRBJ1-1, with D uncertain. Trimming took 5 bases from V and 4 from J, leaving 11 bases between them. The CDR3 is made up of 12 amino acids. Germline-derived CDR1 and CDR2 are GTSNPN and SVGIG (reference sequence).

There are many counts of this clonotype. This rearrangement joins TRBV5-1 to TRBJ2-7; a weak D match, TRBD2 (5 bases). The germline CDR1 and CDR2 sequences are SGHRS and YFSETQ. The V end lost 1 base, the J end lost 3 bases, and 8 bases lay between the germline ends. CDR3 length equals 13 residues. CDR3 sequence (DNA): TGCGCCAGCAGCTTGTTGGAGGACTACGAGCAGTACTTC. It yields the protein CASSLLEDYEQYF. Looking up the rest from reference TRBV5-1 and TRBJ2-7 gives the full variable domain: KAGVTQTPRYLIKTRGQQVTLSCSPISGHRSVSWYQQTPGQGLQFLFEYFSETQRNKGNFPGRFSGRQFSNSRSEMNVSTLELGDSALYLCASSLLEDYEQYFGPGTRLTVT.

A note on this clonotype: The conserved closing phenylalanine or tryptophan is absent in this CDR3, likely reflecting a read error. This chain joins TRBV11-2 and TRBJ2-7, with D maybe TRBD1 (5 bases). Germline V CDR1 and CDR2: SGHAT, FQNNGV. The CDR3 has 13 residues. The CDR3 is CANSSGRVGEQYY. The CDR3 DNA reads TGTGCCAACAGCTCAGGCAGGGTGGGCGAGCAGTACTAC.

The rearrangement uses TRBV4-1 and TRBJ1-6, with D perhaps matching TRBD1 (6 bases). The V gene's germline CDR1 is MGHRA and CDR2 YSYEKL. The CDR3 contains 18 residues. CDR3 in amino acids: CTSSQAIGQTSYNSPLHF. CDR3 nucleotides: TGCACTAGCAGCCAAGCAATAGGACAGACCTCCTATAATTCACCCCTCCACTTT.

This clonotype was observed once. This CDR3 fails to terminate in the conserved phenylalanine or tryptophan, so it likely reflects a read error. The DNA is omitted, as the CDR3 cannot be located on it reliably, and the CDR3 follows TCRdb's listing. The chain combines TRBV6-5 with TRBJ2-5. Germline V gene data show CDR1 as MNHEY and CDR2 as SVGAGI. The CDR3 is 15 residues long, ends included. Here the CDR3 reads CASSYASYGKETQYI.

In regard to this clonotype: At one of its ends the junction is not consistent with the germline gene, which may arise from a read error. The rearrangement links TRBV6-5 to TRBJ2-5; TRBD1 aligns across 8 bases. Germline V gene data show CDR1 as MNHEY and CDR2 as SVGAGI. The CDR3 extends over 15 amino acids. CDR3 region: CASRRDRTRHETQYF. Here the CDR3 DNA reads TGTGCCAGCAGGCGGGACAGGACGAGACACGAGACGCAGTACTTC.

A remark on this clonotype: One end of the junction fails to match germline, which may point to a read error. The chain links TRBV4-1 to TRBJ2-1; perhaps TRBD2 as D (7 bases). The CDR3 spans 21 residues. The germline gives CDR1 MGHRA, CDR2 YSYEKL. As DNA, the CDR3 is TGCGCCATCAGCCAAGGTACGCGGGGGCAGGGGTTGTTCACCCCCACGGATGAGCAGTTCTTC. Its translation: CAISQGTRGQGLFTPTDEQFF.

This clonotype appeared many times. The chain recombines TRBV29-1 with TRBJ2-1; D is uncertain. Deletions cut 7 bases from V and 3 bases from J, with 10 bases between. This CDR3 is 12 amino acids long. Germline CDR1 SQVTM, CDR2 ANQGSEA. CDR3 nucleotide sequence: TGCAGCGCCCTAAGGGACTACAATGAGCAGTTCTTC. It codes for CSALRDYNEQFF.

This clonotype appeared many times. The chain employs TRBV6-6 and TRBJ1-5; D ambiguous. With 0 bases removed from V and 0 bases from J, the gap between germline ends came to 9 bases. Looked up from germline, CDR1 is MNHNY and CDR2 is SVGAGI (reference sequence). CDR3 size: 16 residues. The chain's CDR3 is CASSYSGGYSNQPQHF. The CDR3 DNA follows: TGTGCCAGCAGTTACTCGGGAGGATATAGCAATCAGCCCCAGCATTTT.

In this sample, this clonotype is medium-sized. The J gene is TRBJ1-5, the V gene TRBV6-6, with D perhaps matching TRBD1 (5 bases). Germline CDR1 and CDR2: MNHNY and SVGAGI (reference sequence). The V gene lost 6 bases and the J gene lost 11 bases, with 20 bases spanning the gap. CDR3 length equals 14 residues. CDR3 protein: CASRLTGNTGSQHF. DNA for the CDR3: TGTGCCAGCAGGCTAACAGGAAATACCGGGTCCCAGCATTTT.

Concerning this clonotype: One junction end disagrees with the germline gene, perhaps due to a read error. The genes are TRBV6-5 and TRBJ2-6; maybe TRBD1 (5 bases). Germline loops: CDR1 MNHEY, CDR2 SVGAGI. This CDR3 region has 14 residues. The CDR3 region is CASSGVYGANVLTF. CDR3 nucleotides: TGTGCCAGCAGTGGAGTCTATGGGGCCAACGTTCTGACTTTC.

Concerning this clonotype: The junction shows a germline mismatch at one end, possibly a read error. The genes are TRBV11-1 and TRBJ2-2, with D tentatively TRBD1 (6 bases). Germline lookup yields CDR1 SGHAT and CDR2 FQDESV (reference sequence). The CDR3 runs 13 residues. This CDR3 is CQQLYRVTGELFF. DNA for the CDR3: TGCCAGCAGCTTTACAGGGTTACCGGGGAGCTGTTTTTT.

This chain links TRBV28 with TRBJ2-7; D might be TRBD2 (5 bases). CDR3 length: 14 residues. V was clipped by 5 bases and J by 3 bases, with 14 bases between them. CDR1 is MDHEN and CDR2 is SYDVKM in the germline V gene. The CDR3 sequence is CASSTLTGNYEQYF. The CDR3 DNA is TGTGCCAGCAGTACCCTAACGGGGAACTACGAGCAGTACTTC.

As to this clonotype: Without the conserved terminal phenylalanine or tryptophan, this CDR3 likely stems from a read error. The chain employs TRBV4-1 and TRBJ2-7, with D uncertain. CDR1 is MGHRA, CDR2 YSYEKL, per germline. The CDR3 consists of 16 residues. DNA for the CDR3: TGCACCAGCAGCCAGGAAACTTCGGCTATCTCCTACGAGCAGTACTCC. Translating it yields CTSSQETSAISYEQYS.

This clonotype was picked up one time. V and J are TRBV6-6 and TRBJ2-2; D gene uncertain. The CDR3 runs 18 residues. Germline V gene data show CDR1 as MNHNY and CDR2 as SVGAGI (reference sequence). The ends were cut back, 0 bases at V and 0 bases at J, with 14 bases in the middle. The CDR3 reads CASSYSISSLANTGELFF. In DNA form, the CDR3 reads TGTGCCAGCAGTTACTCGATTTCTAGTCTAGCGAACACCGGGGAGCTGTTTTTT.

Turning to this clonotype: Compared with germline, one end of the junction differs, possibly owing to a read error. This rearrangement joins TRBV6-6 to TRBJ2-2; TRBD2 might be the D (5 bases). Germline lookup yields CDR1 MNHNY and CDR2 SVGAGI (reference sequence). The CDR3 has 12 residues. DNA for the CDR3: TGTGTCAGCAATGAGAACACCGGGGAGTTGTTTTTT. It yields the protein CVSNENTGELFF.

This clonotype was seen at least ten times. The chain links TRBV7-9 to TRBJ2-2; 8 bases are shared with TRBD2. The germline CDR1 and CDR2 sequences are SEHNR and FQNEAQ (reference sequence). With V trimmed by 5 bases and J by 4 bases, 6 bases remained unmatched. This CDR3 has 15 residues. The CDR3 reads CASSTSGGPTGELFF. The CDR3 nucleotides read TGTGCCAGCAGCACCTCGGGAGGGCCCACCGGGGAGCTGTTTTTT.

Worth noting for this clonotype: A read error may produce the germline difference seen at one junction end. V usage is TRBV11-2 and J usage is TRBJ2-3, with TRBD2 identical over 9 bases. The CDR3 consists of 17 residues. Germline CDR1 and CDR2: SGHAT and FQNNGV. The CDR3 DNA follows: TGTGTCAGCAGCTTAGTGGGACTAGCAACTAGCACAGATACGCAGTATTTT. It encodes CVSSLVGLATSTDTQYF.